The 7 T cell receptor beta chains given below trace back to one sample, sequenced in a study of blood T cell repertoires in COVID-19. Using immunoSEQ multiplex PCR, the repertoire was profiled, and TCRdb retains in-frame clones only, with some absent. In the table there are more than 100,000 clones, 89% of which are singletons. The sequenced sample consisted of peripheral blood. These receptors came from a woman aged 55 to 70 with acute or convalescent COVID-19.

The CDR3 sequence: CASSPDSIPISSSGNTIYF. For the CDR3, the DNA is TGTGCCAGCAGTCCCGACTCCATTCCCATATCAAGCTCTGGAAACACCATATATTTT. The chain couples TRBV3-1 (or the pseudogene TRBV3-2) to TRBJ1-3; D not resolved. Between the trimmed V and J ends, which lost 6 bases and 0 bases, there was a span of 24 bases. The germline V gene has CDR1 LGHDT and CDR2 YNNKEL (reference sequence). The CDR3 length is 19 residues.

The chain carries TRBV4-2 and TRBJ1-1, with a weak D call TRBD1 (5 bases). CDR1 LGHNA and CDR2 YNFKEQ come from the germline V gene. V lost 1 base and J 0 bases, leaving 9 bases between the germline ends. This CDR3 has 15 amino acids. The CDR3 DNA reads as TGTGCCAGCAGCCAAGCGGGCAGGGTGAACACTGAAGCTTTCTTT. Encoded protein: CASSQAGRVNTEAFF.

Written as DNA, the CDR3 is TGTGCCAGCAGTGAAGCGGTGGGGGGGGCAGGCTCCGGGGAGCAGTACGTC. Its protein is CASSEAVGGAGSGEQYV. The genes are TRBV2 and TRBJ2-7; a possible D gene is TRBD2 (7 bases). The length of the CDR3 is 17 residues. The ends were cut back, 0 bases at V and 7 bases at J, with 22 bases in the middle. CDR1 and CDR2 from the germline V gene are SNHLY and FYNNEI.

The chain has TRBV9 and TRBJ1-2, with D possibly matching TRBD1 (6 bases). V was clipped by 1 base and J by 1 base, with 14 bases between them. CDR3 length: 16 residues. Germline V lookup: CDR1 SGDLS, CDR2 YYNGEE. The CDR3 protein is CASSVSTGNFNYGYTF. Written as DNA, the CDR3 is TGTGCCAGCAGCGTATCGACAGGAAATTTTAACTATGGCTACACCTTC.

The chain combines TRBV9 with TRBJ2-7; D is perhaps TRBD2 (5 bases). The CDR3 runs to 12 residues. Germline V gives CDR1 SGDLS, CDR2 YYNGEE. V was pared by 3 bases and J by 4 bases, with 8 bases between. The CDR3 sequence is CASSGEGYEQYF. CDR3 nucleotides: TGTGCCAGCAGCGGTGAGGGTTACGAGCAGTACTTC.

This chain links TRBV11-2 with TRBJ1-6, with D hard to call. Germline V lookup: CDR1 SGHAT, CDR2 FQNNGV. Trimming cost V 5 bases and J 9 bases, with 11 bases left between them. This CDR3 is 13 amino acids long. This CDR3 is CASSPRESSPLHF. CDR3 sequence (DNA): TGTGCCAGCAGCCCTCGGGAAAGTTCACCCCTCCACTTT.

The rearrangement links TRBV27 to TRBJ1-1; 12 bases map to TRBD1. The CDR3 loop spans 17 amino acids. Germline V gives CDR1 MNHEY, CDR2 SMNVEV (reference sequence). After removal of 6 bases from V and 4 bases from J, the junction contained 12 bases not matched to a gene. The CDR3 spells CASSRIPGTGGVTEAFF. The CDR3 region has the DNA TGTGCCAGCAGCCGAATACCCGGGACAGGGGGCGTCACTGAAGCTTTCTTT.